The clone carrying this T cell receptor beta chain qualifies as large. Its antigen is as yet unknown. V was trimmed by 5 bases and J by 1 base, leaving 9 bases between them. Germline V CDR1 and CDR2: SEHNR, FQNEAQ (reference sequence). This CDR3 spans 15 amino acids. Only in-frame clones appear in the TCRdb table, and some are missing; sequencing was by immunoSEQ multiplex PCR. The repertoire holds roughly 1,700 clones, 55% to 80% seen once, with about 70% in the top ten. The data were taken from a study of STAT3 mutations in large granular lymphocyte leukemia. Study observations and caveats: In T-cell large granular lymphocyte leukemia, about half of patients showed multiple immunodominant subclonotypes.

Sequencing used peripheral blood mononuclear cells. The chain combines TRBV7-9 with TRBJ2-6; no clear D. The TCR was taken from a man between 60 and 75 years old with T-cell large granular lymphocyte leukemia. Some clones in this sample may be carry-over from other donors' samples. Here the CDR3 DNA reads TGTGCCAGCAGCCCTAGAGTTTCTGGGGCCAACGTCCTGACTTTC. It specifies CASSPRVSGANVLTF.